These 3 T cell receptor beta chains were all obtained from the same sample, sequenced in a study of OX40 agonist ivuxolimab in advanced cancers. Here immunoSEQ multiplex PCR was the method, and the copy in TCRdb shows in-frame clones only, minus some. The sample has fewer than 85,000 clones, 80% to 90% seen once. The material sequenced was CD4+ or CD8+ T cells sorted from blood, taken in a trial of the OX40 agonist ivuxolimab. Receptors originate from an adult with an advanced solid tumor such as melanoma, head and neck, liver or kidney cancer.

J is TRBJ2-3 and V is TRBV4-1; TRBD2 agrees at 12 bases. Germline V gene lookup returns CDR1 MGHRA and CDR2 YSYEKL. Unmatched junction bases numbered 4, after V lost 3 bases and J lost 6 bases. The CDR3 runs to 15 residues. CDR3 sequence reads: CASSQLTSGSDTQYF. In DNA form, the CDR3 reads TGCGCCAGCAGCCAGTTGACTAGCGGGAGTGATACGCAGTATTTT.

This chain connects TRBV4-1 to TRBJ1-1; D is possibly TRBD1 (5 bases). Between the trimmed V and J ends, which lost 1 base and 6 bases, there was a span of 9 bases. This CDR3 spans 13 amino acids. The V gene's germline CDR1 is MGHRA and CDR2 YSYEKL. DNA of the CDR3: TGCGCCAGCAGCCAAGCAACAGGCTCTGAAGCTTTCTTT. Its translation is CASSQATGSEAFF.

The chain links TRBV11-3 to TRBJ2-7; D possibly matches TRBD1 or TRBD2 (5 bases each). The CDR3 is 15 residues long. V lost 5 bases to trimming and J lost 1 base, with 15 bases between them. Looked up from germline, CDR1 is SGHNT and CDR2 is YENEEA. The CDR3 protein is CASSPGPGGSYEQYF. The DNA of the CDR3 is TGTGCCAGCAGCCCCGGGCCTGGGGGTTCCTACGAGCAGTACTTC.